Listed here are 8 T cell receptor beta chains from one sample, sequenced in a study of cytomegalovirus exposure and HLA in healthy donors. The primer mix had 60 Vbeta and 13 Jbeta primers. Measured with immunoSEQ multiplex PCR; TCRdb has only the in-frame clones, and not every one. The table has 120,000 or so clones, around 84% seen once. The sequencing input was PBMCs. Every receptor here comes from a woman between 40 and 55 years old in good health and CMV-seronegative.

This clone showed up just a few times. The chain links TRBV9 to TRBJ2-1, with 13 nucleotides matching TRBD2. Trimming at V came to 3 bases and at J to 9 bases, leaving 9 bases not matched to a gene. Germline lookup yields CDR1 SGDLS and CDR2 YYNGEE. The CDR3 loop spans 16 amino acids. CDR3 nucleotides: TGTGCCAGCAGCGGACTCGGGACTAGCGGGAAGGGTGAGCAGTTCTTC. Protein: CASSGLGTSGKGEQFF.

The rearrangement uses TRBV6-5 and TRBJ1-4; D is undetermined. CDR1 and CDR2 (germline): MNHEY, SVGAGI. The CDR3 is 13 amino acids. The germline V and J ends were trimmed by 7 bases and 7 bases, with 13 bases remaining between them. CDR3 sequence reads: CASTRVRGEKLFF. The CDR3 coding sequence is TGTGCCAGCACTCGTGTCCGGGGTGAAAAACTGTTTTTT.

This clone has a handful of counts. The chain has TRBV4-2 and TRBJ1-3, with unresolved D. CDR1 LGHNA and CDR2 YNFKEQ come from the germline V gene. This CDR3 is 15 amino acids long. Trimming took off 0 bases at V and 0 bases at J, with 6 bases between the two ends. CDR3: CASSQDGISGNTIYF. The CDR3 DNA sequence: TGTGCCAGCAGCCAAGACGGGATCTCTGGAAACACCATATATTTT.

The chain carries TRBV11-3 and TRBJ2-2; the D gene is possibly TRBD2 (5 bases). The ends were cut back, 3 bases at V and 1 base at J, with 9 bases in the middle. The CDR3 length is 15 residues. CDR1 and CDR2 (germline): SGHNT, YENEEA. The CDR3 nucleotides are TGTGCCAGCAGCTTGGACTCCATGAACACCGGGGAGCTGTTTTTT. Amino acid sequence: CASSLDSMNTGELFF.

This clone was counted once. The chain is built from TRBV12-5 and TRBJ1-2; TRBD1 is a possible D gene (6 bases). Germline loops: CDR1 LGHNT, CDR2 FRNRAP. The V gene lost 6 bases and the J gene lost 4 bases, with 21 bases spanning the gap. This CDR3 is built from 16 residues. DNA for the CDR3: TGTGCTAGTGGCTCGCAGGGCACAGGGAATTCCTATGGCTACACCTTC. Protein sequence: CASGSQGTGNSYGYTF.

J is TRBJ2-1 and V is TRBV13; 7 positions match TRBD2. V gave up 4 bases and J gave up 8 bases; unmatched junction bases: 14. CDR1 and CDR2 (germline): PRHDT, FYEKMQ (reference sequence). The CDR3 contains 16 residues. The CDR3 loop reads CASSSPGLVGRDEQFF. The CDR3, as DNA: TGTGCCAGCAGCTCCCCCGGACTAGTCGGGAGAGATGAGCAGTTCTTC. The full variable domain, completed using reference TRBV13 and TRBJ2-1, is AAGVIQSPRHLIKEKRETATLKCYPIPRHDTVYWYQQGPGQDPQFLISFYEKMQSDKGSIPDRFSAQQFSDYHSELNMSSLELGDSALYFCASSSPGLVGRDEQFFGPGTRLTVL.

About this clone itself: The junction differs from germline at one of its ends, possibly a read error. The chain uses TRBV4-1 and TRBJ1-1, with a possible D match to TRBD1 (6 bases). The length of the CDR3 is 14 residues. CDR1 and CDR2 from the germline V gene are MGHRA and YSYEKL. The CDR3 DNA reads TGTGCCAGCAGCCAGGACAGTTTGAACACTGAAGCTTTCTTT. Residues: CASSQDSLNTEAFF.

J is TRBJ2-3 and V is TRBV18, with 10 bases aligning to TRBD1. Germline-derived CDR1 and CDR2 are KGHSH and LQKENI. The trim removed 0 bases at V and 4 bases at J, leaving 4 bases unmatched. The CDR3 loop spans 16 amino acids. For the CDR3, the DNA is TGTGCCAGCTCACCACCCGACAGGGGGCGATCAGATACGCAGTATTTT. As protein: CASSPPDRGRSDTQYF.